Listed below are T cell receptor beta chains from one sample, sequenced in a study of patients and donors after allogeneic stem cell transplantation. TCRdb re-called the RT-PCR reads with MiXCR, one entry per CDR3 protein. This table holds 800,000 to 1,000,000 distinct CDR3 sequences, about a sixth found once. The sample taken for sequencing was blood, either unsorted or a sorted T cell fraction (not recorded which). The receptors shown here come from a human donor who was either an allogeneic HSCT recipient or a stem cell or donor lymphocyte infusion donor (not recorded which). It is not recorded whose cells these are; they may come from a transplant donor. Each CDR3 is given with its conserved first and last residue.

v_call	j_call	cdr3_aa
TRBV12-3/TRBV12-4	TRBJ2-3	CASSWRGPQRTDTQYF
TRBV2	TRBJ2-1	CASSTESLSGEQFF
TRBV12-3/TRBV12-4	TRBJ2-2	CASSSSGARNSGELFF
TRBV5-1	TRBJ1-1	CASSLGPLSTEAFF
TRBV14	TRBJ1-1	CASSQDSLGHTEAFF
TRBV7-8	TRBJ2-3	CASSLGRGTSGSNTQYF
TRBV6-1	TRBJ1-6	CASRRKIDSSYNSPLHF
TRBV20-1	TRBJ2-5	CSARAASERVETQYF
TRBV20-1	TRBJ2-1	CSAPTDRDSYNEQFF
TRBV24-1	TRBJ1-6	CATSAIANSPLHF
TRBV6-1	TRBJ1-1	CASRKARVGTEAFF
TRBV6-5	TRBJ1-3	CASSYSTGSSGNTIYF
TRBV15	TRBJ1-4	CATRQTGRVNEKLFF
TRBV9	TRBJ2-1	CASSADRDWEGHEQFF
TRBV5-1	TRBJ1-1	CASSRGGTSDTEAFF
TRBV27	TRBJ2-1	CASTLSGARDEQFF
TRBV29-1	TRBJ2-3	CSPGTSGNLCTDTQYF
TRBV20-1	TRBJ1-5	CSARDLHPERHQPQHF
TRBV30	TRBJ2-7	CAWIRGGYEQYF
TRBV29-1	TRBJ1-1	CSVQVWSEAFF
TRBV5-1	TRBJ1-5	CASSWGDRENPDQPQHF
TRBV12-3/TRBV12-4	TRBJ1-2	CASSLDRGRGYTF
TRBV6-5	TRBJ2-6	CASSYRAGMLSGANVLTF